This T cell receptor (beta chain) was documented in a study of beta chain features in type 1 diabetes. The ends were cut back, 0 bases at V and 4 bases at J, with 7 bases in the middle. Germline V gene sequence: CDR1 SGHNT, CDR2 YYREEE (reference sequence). The CDR3 contains 13 residues. Regarding this clone: Its antigen is not known.

Overall study results and limits: Whether HLA type influences TCRB rearrangement remained unresolved here. The naive, central memory and Treg TCRB repertoires showed an apparent similarity that was greater among patients than among healthy donors. Patients and controls would be equally affected if PCR favored shorter templates. Moderately but significantly shorter TCRB CDR3s were found in Type 1 diabetes patients in all four CD4+ subsets.

Expressed TCRB transcripts were sequenced, since all the RNA that had been isolated was reverse transcribed. Sequenced by immunoSEQ multiplex PCR; TCRdb stores in-frame clones only, minus some. The sample lists under 300,000 clones, approximately 15% occurring once. V is TRBV5-4 and J is TRBJ1-2; D is undetermined. The sequence came from a man aged 30 to 45 with type 1 diabetes. The sample consisted of naive CD4+ T cells from blood. CDR3 bases: TGTGCCAGCAGCTTGGCCGGGGTCTATGGCTACACCTTC. It translates to CASSLAGVYGYTF.